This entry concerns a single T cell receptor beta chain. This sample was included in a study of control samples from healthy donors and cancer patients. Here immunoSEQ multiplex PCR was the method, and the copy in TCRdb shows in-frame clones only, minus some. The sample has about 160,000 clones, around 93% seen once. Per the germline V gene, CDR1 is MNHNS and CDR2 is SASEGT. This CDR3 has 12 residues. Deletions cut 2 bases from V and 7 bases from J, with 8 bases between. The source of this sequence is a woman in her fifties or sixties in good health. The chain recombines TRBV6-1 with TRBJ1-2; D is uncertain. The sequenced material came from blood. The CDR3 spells CASSERAGGYTF. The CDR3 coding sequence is TGTGCCAGCAGTGAAAGGGCGGGTGGCTACACCTTC.